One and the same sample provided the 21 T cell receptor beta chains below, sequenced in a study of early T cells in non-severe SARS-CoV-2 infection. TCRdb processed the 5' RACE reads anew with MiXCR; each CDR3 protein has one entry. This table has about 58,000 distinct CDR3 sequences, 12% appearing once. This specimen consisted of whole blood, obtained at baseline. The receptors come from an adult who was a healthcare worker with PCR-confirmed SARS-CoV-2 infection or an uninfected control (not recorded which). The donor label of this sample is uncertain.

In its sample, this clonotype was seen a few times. CDR3 in amino acids: CSAHRQGTEAFF. DNA for the CDR3: TGCAGTGCTCACCGACAGGGGACTGAAGCTTTCTTT. The chain is built from TRBV20-1 and TRBJ1-1, with 8 bases that match TRBD1. The length of the CDR3 is 12 residues. Unmatched junction bases numbered 4, after V lost 5 bases and J lost 5 bases. CDR1 DFQATT and CDR2 SNEGSKA come from the germline V gene (reference sequence).

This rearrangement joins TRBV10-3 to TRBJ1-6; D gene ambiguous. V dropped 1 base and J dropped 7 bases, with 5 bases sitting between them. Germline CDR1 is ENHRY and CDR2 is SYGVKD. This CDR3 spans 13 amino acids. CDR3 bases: TGTGCCATCAGTGAGTTCAAGAATTCACCCCTCCACTTT. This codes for CAISEFKNSPLHF.

Written as DNA, the CDR3 is TGTGCCAGCAGACGATATGGGGAAGGGACAGGGTCGGGCACCGGGGAGCTGTTTTTT. Amino acid sequence: CASRRYGEGTGSGTGELFF. This chain connects TRBV27 to TRBJ2-2; 9 nucleotides align to TRBD1. CDR1 and CDR2 from the germline V gene are MNHEY and SMNVEV (reference sequence). There are 19 residues in the CDR3. V shed 6 bases and J 4 bases; nucleotides not matched to a gene: 18.

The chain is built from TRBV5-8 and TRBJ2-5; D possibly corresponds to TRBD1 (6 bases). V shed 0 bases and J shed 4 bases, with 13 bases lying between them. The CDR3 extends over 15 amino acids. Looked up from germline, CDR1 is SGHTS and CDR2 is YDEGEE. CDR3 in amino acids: CASSLDWGLRETQYF. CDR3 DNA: TGTGCCAGCAGCTTGGATTGGGGGCTGAGAGAGACCCAGTACTTC.

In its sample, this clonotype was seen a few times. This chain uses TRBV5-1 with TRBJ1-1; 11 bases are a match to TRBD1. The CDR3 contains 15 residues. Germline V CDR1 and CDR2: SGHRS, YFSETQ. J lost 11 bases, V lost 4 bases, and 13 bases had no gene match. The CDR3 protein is CASSGGQGDTPAAFF. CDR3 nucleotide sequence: TGCGCCAGCAGCGGGGGACAGGGGGATACTCCTGCCGCTTTCTTT.

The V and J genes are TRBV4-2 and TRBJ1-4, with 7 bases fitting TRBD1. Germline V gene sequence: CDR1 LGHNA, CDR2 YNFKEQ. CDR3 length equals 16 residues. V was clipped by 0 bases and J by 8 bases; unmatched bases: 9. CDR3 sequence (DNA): TGTGCCAGCAGCCAAGATCACGCCAGGGGGACCGAAAAACTGTTTTTT. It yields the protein CASSQDHARGTEKLFF.

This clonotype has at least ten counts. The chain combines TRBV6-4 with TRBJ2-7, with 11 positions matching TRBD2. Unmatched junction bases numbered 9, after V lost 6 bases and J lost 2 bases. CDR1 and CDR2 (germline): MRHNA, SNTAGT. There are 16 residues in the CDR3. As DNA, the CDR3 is TGTGCCAGCAGCGAACAACTAGCGGGGGCTGCCTACGAGCAGTACGTC. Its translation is CASSEQLAGAAYEQYV.

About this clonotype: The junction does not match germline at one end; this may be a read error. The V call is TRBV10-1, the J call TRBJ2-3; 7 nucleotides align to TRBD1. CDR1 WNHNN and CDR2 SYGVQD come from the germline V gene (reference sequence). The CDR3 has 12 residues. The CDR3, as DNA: TGCGCCAGCAGTGAGTCTCAGGGACAGCCGCATTTT. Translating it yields CASSESQGQPHF.

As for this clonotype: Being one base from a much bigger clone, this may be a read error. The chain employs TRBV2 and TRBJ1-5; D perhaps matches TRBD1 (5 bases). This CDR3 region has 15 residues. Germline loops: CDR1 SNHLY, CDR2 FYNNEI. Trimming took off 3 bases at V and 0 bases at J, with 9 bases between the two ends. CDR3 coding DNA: TGTGCCAGCAGTGAGTGGGGCCCTAGCAATCAGCCCCAGCATTTT. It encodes CASSEWGPSNQPQHF.

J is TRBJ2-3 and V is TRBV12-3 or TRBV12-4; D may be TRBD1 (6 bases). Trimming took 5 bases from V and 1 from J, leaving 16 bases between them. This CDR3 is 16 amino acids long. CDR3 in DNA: TGTGCCAGCAGTAAACAGGGATCTTTGGGCACAGATACGCAGTATTTT. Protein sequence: CASSKQGSLGTDTQYF.

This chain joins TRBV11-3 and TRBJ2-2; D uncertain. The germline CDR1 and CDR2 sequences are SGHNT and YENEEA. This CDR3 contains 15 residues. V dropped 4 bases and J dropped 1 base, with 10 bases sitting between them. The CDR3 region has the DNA TGTGCCAGCAGCTCCCATATGGAGAACACCGGGGAGCTGTTTTTT. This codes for CASSSHMENTGELFF.

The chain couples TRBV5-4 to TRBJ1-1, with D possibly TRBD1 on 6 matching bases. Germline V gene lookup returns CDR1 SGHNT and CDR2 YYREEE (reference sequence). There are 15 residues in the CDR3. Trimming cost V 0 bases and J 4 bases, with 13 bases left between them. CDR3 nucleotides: TGTGCCAGCAGCTTGGAGGTAGGGGGAGGCACTGAAGCTTTCTTT. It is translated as CASSLEVGGGTEAFF.

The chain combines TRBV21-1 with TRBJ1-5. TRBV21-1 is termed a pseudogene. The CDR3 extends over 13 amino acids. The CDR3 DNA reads TGTGCCAGCAGCACGGTATCAAATCAGCCCCAGCATTTT. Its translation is CASSTVSNQPQHF.

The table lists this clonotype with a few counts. This CDR3 is CSATLRTGGNEKLFF. DNA for the CDR3: TGCAGTGCTACCCTAAGGACAGGGGGCAATGAAAAACTGTTTTTT. The chain joins TRBV20-1 to TRBJ1-4; 11 nucleotides match TRBD1. J lost 5 bases, V lost 4 bases, and 6 bases had no gene match. Germline CDR1 reads DFQATT; CDR2 reads SNEGSKA (reference sequence). This CDR3 is built from 15 residues.

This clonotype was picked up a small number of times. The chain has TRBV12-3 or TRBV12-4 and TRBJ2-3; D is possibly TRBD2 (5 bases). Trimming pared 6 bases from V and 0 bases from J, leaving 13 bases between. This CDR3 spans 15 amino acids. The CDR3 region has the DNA TGTGCCAGCAGGCTCGGTGCTAGCAGCACAGATACGCAGTATTTT. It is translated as CASRLGASSTDTQYF.

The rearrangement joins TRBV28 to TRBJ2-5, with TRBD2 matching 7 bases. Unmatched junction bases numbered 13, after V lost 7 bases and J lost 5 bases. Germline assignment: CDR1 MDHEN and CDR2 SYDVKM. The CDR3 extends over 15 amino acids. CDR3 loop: CASNPRGSSRETQYF. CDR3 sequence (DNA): TGTGCCAGCAACCCGCGGGGGAGCTCCCGGGAGACCCAGTACTTC. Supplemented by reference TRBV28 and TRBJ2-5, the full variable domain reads DVKVTQSSRYLVKRTGEKVFLECVQDMDHENMFWYRQDPGLGLRLIYFSYDVKMKEKGDIPEGYSVSREKKERFSLILESASTNQTSMYLCASNPRGSSRETQYFGPGTRLLVL.

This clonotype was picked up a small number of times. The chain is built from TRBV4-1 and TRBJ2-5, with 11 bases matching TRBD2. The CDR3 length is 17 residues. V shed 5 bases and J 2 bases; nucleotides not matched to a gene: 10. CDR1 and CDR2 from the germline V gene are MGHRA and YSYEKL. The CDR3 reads CASSASSSGGWQETQYF. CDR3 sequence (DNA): TGCGCCAGCAGCGCGAGCTCTAGCGGGGGGTGGCAAGAGACCCAGTACTTC.

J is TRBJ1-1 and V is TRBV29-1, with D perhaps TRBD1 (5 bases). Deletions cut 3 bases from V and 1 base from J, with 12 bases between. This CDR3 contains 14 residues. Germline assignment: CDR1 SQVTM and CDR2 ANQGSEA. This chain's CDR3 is CSVDVGQSNTEAFF. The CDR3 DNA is TGCAGCGTTGACGTGGGGCAGTCGAACACTGAAGCTTTCTTT.

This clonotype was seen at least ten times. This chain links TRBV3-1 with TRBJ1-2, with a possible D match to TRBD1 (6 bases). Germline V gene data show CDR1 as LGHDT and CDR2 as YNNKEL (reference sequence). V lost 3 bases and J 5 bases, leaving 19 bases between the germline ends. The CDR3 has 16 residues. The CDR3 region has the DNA TGTGCCAGCAGCCAGCGGACAGCCGAACGGGGATATGGCTACACCTTC. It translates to CASSQRTAERGYGYTF. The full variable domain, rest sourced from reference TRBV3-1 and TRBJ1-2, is DTAVSQTPKYLVTQMGNDKSIKCEQNLGHDTMYWYKQDSKKFLKIMFSYNNKELIINETVPNRFSPKSPDKAHLNLHINSLELGDSAVYFCASSQRTAERGYGYTFGSGTRLTVV.

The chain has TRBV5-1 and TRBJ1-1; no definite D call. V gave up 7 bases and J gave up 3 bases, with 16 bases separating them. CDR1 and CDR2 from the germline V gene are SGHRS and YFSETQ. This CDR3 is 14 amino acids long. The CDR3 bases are TGCGCCAGCTCCCGCGGGCTAAGGGACACTGAAGCTTTCTTT. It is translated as CASSRGLRDTEAFF.

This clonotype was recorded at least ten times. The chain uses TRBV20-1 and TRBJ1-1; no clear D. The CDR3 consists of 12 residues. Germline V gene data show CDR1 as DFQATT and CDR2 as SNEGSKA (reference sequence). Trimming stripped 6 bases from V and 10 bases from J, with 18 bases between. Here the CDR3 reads CSARAGAKVAFF. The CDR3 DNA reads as TGCAGTGCGCGAGCGGGTGCTAAGGTAGCTTTCTTT.